This T cell receptor (beta chain) was sequenced during a study of cytomegalovirus exposure and HLA in healthy donors. Findings and limits, study-wide: Apparent HLA restriction characterized most CMV-associated TCR beta chains in a later analysis. In all likelihood, a cluster of highly shared sequence variants was a sequencing artifact.

The table lists this clone with a few counts. Its antigen is undetermined. The PCR used 60 Vbeta and 13 Jbeta primers. Authors' data handling: Later, 80 million or so unique TCR beta chains were counted in an analysis, and approximately 9.9 million of them were shared. Assay used: immunoSEQ multiplex PCR; TCRdb lists only in-frame clones, some missing. V and J calls and clone size are those listed in that table; D and trimming were worked out from the DNA. The sample consists of 150,000 to 200,000 clones, about 83% of them appearing once. This receptor was obtained from a girl aged 10 to 17 in good health and CMV-seropositive. Sequenced material: PBMCs.

The CDR3 is CASSERGQLNTEAFF. CDR3 DNA: TGTGCCAGCAGCGAGCGCGGGCAACTGAACACTGAAGCTTTCTTT. The chain recombines TRBV9 with TRBJ1-1; D is unclear. CDR1 and CDR2 from the germline V gene are SGDLS and YYNGEE. V was shortened by 3 bases and J by 0 bases, with 12 bases between the two germline ends. This CDR3 has 15 residues.